These 30 T cell receptor beta chains were all obtained from the same sample, sequenced in a study of blood T cell repertoires in COVID-19. Generated by immunoSEQ multiplex PCR, the TCRdb table keeps only in-frame clones and is missing some. The data contain about 260,000 clones, 91% of them seen just once; the ten biggest clones take up approximately 2.6%. The sequenced sample was peripheral blood. These receptors came from a person under 35 with COVID-19, enrolled during active disease.

The gene calls are TRBV3-1 (or the pseudogene TRBV3-2) and TRBJ2-7, with D possibly TRBD2 on 6 matching bases. Germline CDR1 LGHDT, CDR2 YNNKEL (reference sequence). V gave up 0 bases and J gave up 5 bases, with 11 bases separating them. The CDR3 is made up of 14 amino acids. In DNA, the CDR3 is TGTGCCAGCAGCCAAGATTGGGCTAGCGACGAGCAGTACTTC. Encoded protein: CASSQDWASDEQYF.

The CDR3 sequence is CASSLVTNYNEQFF. CDR3 bases: TGTGCCAGCAGCTTAGTAACAAACTACAATGAGCAGTTCTTC. This chain uses TRBV7-9 with TRBJ2-1; no clear D gene. V lost 1 base and J 3 bases, leaving 7 bases between the germline ends. The CDR3 extends over 14 amino acids. Germline lookup yields CDR1 SEHNR and CDR2 FQNEAQ (reference sequence).

The chain uses TRBV5-4 and TRBJ2-1; maybe TRBD1 (6 bases). The CDR3 runs 14 residues. The V and J ends lost 4 bases and 5 bases respectively, with 13 bases between them. In germline, CDR1 is SGHNT, CDR2 YYREEE (reference sequence). The CDR3 spells CASSPQSGDNEQFF. DNA for the CDR3: TGTGCCAGCAGCCCTCAGTCAGGGGACAATGAGCAGTTCTTC.

The V gene is TRBV5-1, the J gene TRBJ2-1; 10 bases map to TRBD2. Germline V gene sequence: CDR1 SGHRS, CDR2 YFSETQ. The CDR3 consists of 17 residues. Unmatched junction bases numbered 12, after V lost 1 base and J lost 8 bases. The CDR3 sequence is CASSLLGGPSGSYEQFF. The CDR3 nucleotides are TGCGCCAGCAGCTTGTTGGGAGGGCCTAGCGGGAGCTATGAGCAGTTCTTC.

The CDR3 sequence: CASNGQAVLSHPGRGYTF. For the CDR3, the DNA is TGTGCCAGTAATGGACAGGCAGTCCTCTCACACCCTGGACGTGGCTACACCTTC. The rearrangement joins TRBV19 to TRBJ1-2, with 7 bases aligning to TRBD1. This CDR3 contains 18 residues. Per germline, CDR1 LNHDA and CDR2 SQIVND (reference sequence). The junction had 24 bases not matched to a gene; V was cut back by 7 bases and J by 7 bases.

The V gene is TRBV6-5, the J gene TRBJ1-4; the D gene is possibly TRBD1 (5 bases). Germline assignment: CDR1 MNHEY and CDR2 SVGAGI. V lost 9 bases and J 7 bases, leaving 15 bases between the germline ends. The CDR3 covers 13 residues. As DNA, the CDR3 is TGTGCCAGTACCGCAGGGAGGGGTGAAAAACTGTTTTTT. Its protein is CASTAGRGEKLFF.

This clone was counted a single time. The rearrangement joins TRBV6-5 to TRBJ2-7; possible D gene TRBD2, 6 bases. In germline, CDR1 is MNHEY, CDR2 SVGAGI. V was pared by 0 bases and J by 4 bases, with 13 bases between. CDR3 size: 15 residues. The CDR3 DNA sequence: TGTGCCAGCAGTTACTCTGGAGGGGACGGATACGAGCAGTACTTC. As protein: CASSYSGGDGYEQYF.

The chain is built from TRBV6-6 and TRBJ2-3, with D tentatively TRBD2 (7 bases). Germline CDR1 MNHNY, CDR2 SVGAGI (reference sequence). The CDR3 sequence is 14 residues long. V lost 6 bases and J lost 4, with 14 bases in between. This CDR3 reads CASRSWGGADTQYF. CDR3 DNA sequence: TGTGCCAGCAGATCCTGGGGGGGCGCAGATACGCAGTATTTT.

The chain is built from TRBV7-9 and TRBJ1-2; D possibly corresponds to TRBD1 (6 bases). Germline values: CDR1 SEHNR, CDR2 FQNEAQ (reference sequence). This CDR3 contains 11 residues. Between the trimmed V and J ends, which lost 4 bases and 7 bases, there was a span of 7 bases. The CDR3 loop reads CASSSQGGYTF. DNA for the CDR3: TGTGCCAGCAGCTCACAGGGTGGCTACACCTTC. Full variable domain (outside the CDR3, taken from reference TRBV7-9 and TRBJ1-2): DTGVSQNPRHKITKRGQNVTFRCDPISEHNRLYWYRQTLGQGPEFLTYFQNEAQLEKSRLLSDRFSAERPKGSFSTLEIQRTEQGDSAMYLCASSSQGGYTFGSGTRLTVV.

This CDR3 is CASSAGSNQPQHF. The CDR3 bases are TGTGCCAGTAGTGCAGGGAGCAATCAGCCCCAGCATTTT. The chain joins TRBV19 to TRBJ1-5; possible D gene TRBD1, 5 bases. V gave up 5 bases and J gave up 1 base, with 6 bases separating them. This CDR3 contains 13 residues. The V gene's germline CDR1 is LNHDA and CDR2 SQIVND (reference sequence).

The V gene is TRBV9, the J gene TRBJ2-2; 13 bases agree with TRBD2. This CDR3 region has 14 residues. Unmatched junction bases numbered 1, after V lost 2 bases and J lost 9 bases. Looked up from germline, CDR1 is SGDLS and CDR2 is YYNGEE. CDR3 in amino acids: CASSVGLAGRELFF. In DNA, the CDR3 is TGTGCCAGCAGCGTGGGACTAGCGGGACGGGAGCTGTTTTTT.

The V gene is TRBV5-1, the J gene TRBJ1-2; D not resolved. Trimming took off 1 base at V and 2 bases at J, with 6 bases between the two ends. Germline V gene lookup returns CDR1 SGHRS and CDR2 YFSETQ. The CDR3 totals 13 residues. CDR3 protein: CASSLRENYGYTF. CDR3 nucleotides: TGCGCCAGCAGCTTGAGAGAAAACTATGGCTACACCTTC.

The V gene is TRBV18, the J gene TRBJ2-7; weak D call: TRBD1 (5 bases). Trimming removed 0 bases from V and 1 base from J, with 10 bases in between. The germline V gene has CDR1 KGHSH and CDR2 LQKENI. The CDR3 totals 15 residues. CDR3 amino acids: CASSPPQGRSYEQYF. DNA for the CDR3: TGTGCCAGCTCACCACCCCAGGGTCGGTCCTACGAGCAGTACTTC.

This clone occurred a few times. This sequence joins TRBV18 and TRBJ1-1, with TRBD1 matching 7 bases. This CDR3 comprises 14 residues. V was pared by 5 bases and J by 3 bases, with 6 bases of the junction left unmatched. The germline V gene has CDR1 KGHSH and CDR2 LQKENI. In DNA, the CDR3 is TGTGCCAGCTCAGGACAGGCTCGGGACACTGAAGCTTTCTTT. As protein: CASSGQARDTEAFF.

This clone has just one count. The CDR3 DNA reads as TGTGCCAGCAGTGTGACAGGGCAAGAGACCCAGTACTTC. Translated: CASSVTGQETQYF. The genes are TRBV27 and TRBJ2-5; 7 nucleotides agree with TRBD1. V shed 5 bases, J shed 2 bases, and the junction held 2 bases outside the gene matches. The CDR3 runs 13 residues. CDR1 is MNHEY, CDR2 SMNVEV, per germline (reference sequence).

The table lists this clone with a count of one. The rearrangement links TRBV27 to TRBJ1-2; no reliable D call. The V end lost 3 bases, the J end lost 9 bases, and 11 bases lay between the germline ends. Per germline, CDR1 MNHEY and CDR2 SMNVEV (reference sequence). The CDR3 is 12 amino acids. As DNA, the CDR3 is TGTGCCAGCAGTTTCGGAGGGAGGAGCTACACCTTC. Protein product: CASSFGGRSYTF.

This clone occurred a few times. This chain links TRBV5-1 with TRBJ2-7, with 7 nucleotides matching TRBD1. CDR3 length: 18 amino acids. V lost 7 bases and J lost 2; bases outside the gene matches: 21. The germline CDR1 and CDR2 sequences are SGHRS and YFSETQ. The CDR3 loop is CASGAPRTATGNTYEQYF. The CDR3 nucleotides read TGCGCCAGCGGAGCGCCAAGAACCGCGACAGGGAATACCTACGAGCAGTACTTC. Supplemented by reference TRBV5-1 and TRBJ2-7, the full variable domain reads KAGVTQTPRYLIKTRGQQVTLSCSPISGHRSVSWYQQTPGQGLQFLFEYFSETQRNKGNFPGRFSGRQFSNSRSEMNVSTLELGDSALYLCASGAPRTATGNTYEQYFGPGTRLTVT.

The chain joins TRBV15 to TRBJ2-2; TRBD1 matches 9 bases. Germline V CDR1 and CDR2: LNHNV, YYDKDF (reference sequence). The trim removed 5 bases at V and 7 bases at J, leaving 8 bases unmatched. The CDR3 contains 15 residues. Written as DNA, the CDR3 is TGTGCCACCAGCTTCAGGGACAGGGATGACGGGGAGCTGTTTTTT. The encoded protein is CATSFRDRDDGELFF.

CDR3 amino acids: CASSLRGQGAYEQYF. Here the CDR3 DNA reads TGTGCCAGCAGCTTAAGGGGACAGGGGGCCTACGAGCAGTACTTC. The J gene is TRBJ2-7, the V gene TRBV5-4; 11 bases line up with TRBD1. This CDR3 is 15 amino acids long. V dropped 2 bases and J dropped 2; count of bases not matched to a gene: 3. Germline CDR1 and CDR2: SGHNT and YYREEE (reference sequence).

This chain joins TRBV19 and TRBJ2-3; 9 bases fit TRBD2. V dropped 3 bases and J dropped 0; count of bases not matched to a gene: 1. The CDR3 contains 15 residues. The germline CDR1 and CDR2 sequences are LNHDA and SQIVND (reference sequence). The CDR3 here is CASSISGSSTDTQYF. The CDR3 coding sequence is TGTGCCAGTAGTATTAGCGGGAGCAGCACAGATACGCAGTATTTT.

This clone was recorded only once. This chain connects TRBV13 to TRBJ1-4; 7 bases are a match to TRBD1. Germline V gene data show CDR1 as PRHDT and CDR2 as FYEKMQ (reference sequence). The J segment lost 8 bases and the V segment lost 5 bases, leaving 8 bases of the junction unmatched. The CDR3 sequence is 14 residues long. The CDR3 region has the DNA TGTGCCAGCAGCACGAGGGGGCCGCGGGAAAAACTGTTTTTT. Amino acid sequence: CASSTRGPREKLFF.

The chain carries TRBV14 and TRBJ2-5, with 16 bases lining up with TRBD2. CDR3 length: 19 amino acids. The J segment lost 3 bases and the V segment lost 0 bases, leaving 7 bases of the junction unmatched. In germline, CDR1 is SGHDN, CDR2 FVKESK. CDR3 sequence reads: CASSQEFGTSGREEETQYF. The CDR3 DNA reads TGTGCCAGCAGCCAAGAATTCGGGACTAGCGGGAGGGAAGAAGAGACCCAGTACTTC. Full variable domain (outside the CDR3, taken from reference TRBV14 and TRBJ2-5): EAGVTQFPSHSVIEKGQTVTLRCDPISGHDNLYWYRRVMGKEIKFLLHFVKESKQDESGMPNNRFLAERTGGTYSTLKVQPAELEDSGVYFCASSQEFGTSGREEETQYFGPGTRLLVL.

This chain uses TRBV7-9 with TRBJ2-2, with a weak D call TRBD1 (5 bases). V was clipped by 6 bases and J by 0 bases, with 23 bases between them. This CDR3 region has 19 residues. The germline CDR1 and CDR2 sequences are SEHNR and FQNEAQ (reference sequence). In DNA, the CDR3 is TGTGCCAGCAGAATAGGTCCAGGGCGCTCCAACTCGAACACCGGGGAGCTGTTTTTT. This codes for CASRIGPGRSNSNTGELFF.

This rearrangement joins TRBV7-9 to TRBJ1-4; no definite D call. The CDR3 length is 14 residues. V lost 3 bases and J 8 bases, leaving 13 bases between the germline ends. Germline lookup yields CDR1 SEHNR and CDR2 FQNEAQ (reference sequence). The CDR3 sequence is CASSLGGSLEKLFF. The CDR3 nucleotides are TGTGCCAGCAGCTTGGGAGGGTCCTTAGAAAAACTGTTTTTT.

The chain has TRBV19 and TRBJ2-3, with 9 bases matching TRBD2. The CDR3 sequence is 14 residues long. CDR1 is LNHDA and CDR2 is SQIVND in the germline V gene (reference sequence). V shed 10 bases, J shed 1 base, and the junction held 6 bases outside the gene matches. CDR3 region: CAISLAGGTDTQYF. The CDR3 region has the DNA TGTGCCATCTCTTTAGCGGGAGGCACAGATACGCAGTATTTT.

The chain carries TRBV6-5 and TRBJ2-3; D uncertain. CDR3 length: 14 residues. CDR1 and CDR2 from the germline V gene are MNHEY and SVGAGI. V was pared by 2 bases and J by 9 bases, with 15 bases between. CDR3 in amino acids: CASSYASNGWTQYF. The CDR3, as DNA: TGTGCCAGCAGTTACGCCTCGAACGGGTGGACGCAGTATTTT.

The J gene is TRBJ2-7, the V gene TRBV27, with TRBD1 as a possible D gene (6 bases). The CDR3 consists of 13 residues. The germline V gene encodes CDR1 MNHEY and CDR2 SMNVEV (reference sequence). The V gene lost 4 bases and the J gene lost 3 bases, with 10 bases spanning the gap. The CDR3 region is CASSYGGLYEQYF. CDR3 nucleotides: TGTGCCAGCAGTTATGGGGGCCTCTACGAGCAGTACTTC.

Here the CDR3 reads CASSTGTSGKGTQYF. As DNA, the CDR3 is TGTGCCAGCAGCACCGGGACTAGCGGGAAGGGTACGCAGTATTTT. The chain has TRBV7-9 and TRBJ2-3; TRBD2 aligns across 13 bases. Per the germline V gene, CDR1 is SEHNR and CDR2 is FQNEAQ (reference sequence). The CDR3 covers 15 residues. J gave up 8 bases and V 5 bases, and 7 bases lay outside the gene matches.

This clone was counted a single time. V and J are TRBV24-1 and TRBJ2-7, with 7 bases identical to TRBD1. Germline V lookup: CDR1 KGHDR, CDR2 SFDVKD. Germline trimming cut 6 bases from V and 1 base from J; bases unmatched to any gene: 8. This CDR3 has 15 residues. CDR3 sequence: CATSPRDSLSYEQYF. CDR3 bases: TGTGCCACCAGTCCCCGGGACAGCCTTTCCTACGAGCAGTACTTC.

This clone was seen more than once but under ten times. This CDR3 is CASTERGAYEQYF. CDR3 coding DNA: TGTGCCAGCACGGAGCGGGGGGCATACGAGCAGTACTTC. This chain uses TRBV6-5 with TRBJ2-7; 9 bases map to TRBD2. V trimming: 7 bases; J trimming: 4 bases; junction bases outside the gene matches: 5. The CDR3 runs 13 residues. The germline CDR1 and CDR2 sequences are MNHEY and SVGAGI.